Detailed here is one T cell receptor (beta chain). Its antigen is undetermined. The CDR3 extends over 15 amino acids. Trimming at V came to 5 bases and at J to 2 bases, leaving 5 bases not matched to a gene. CDR1 and CDR2 (germline): MNHEY, SVGAGI. The PCR had 60 Vbeta and 13 Jbeta primers. Only in-frame clones appear in the TCRdb table, and some are missing; sequencing was by immunoSEQ multiplex PCR. The sample shows 150,000 or so clones, roughly four fifths of them seen only once. The data stem from a study of cytomegalovirus exposure and HLA in healthy donors. The wider study: A data release that came early held tens of millions of unique TCRs from HLA-typed donors.

Broader study findings: Associated with HLA alleles at 0.05 false discovery rate in a later analysis were 16,951 TCR beta sequences.

Specimen: PBMCs. The chain employs TRBV6-5 and TRBJ1-5, with 8 bases lining up with TRBD1. This TCR was sampled from a man aged 18 to 29 in good health and CMV-seropositive. CDR3: CASSPDRGGNQPQHF. CDR3 nucleotides: TGTGCCAGCAGTCCCGACAGGGGCGGCAATCAGCCCCAGCATTTT.